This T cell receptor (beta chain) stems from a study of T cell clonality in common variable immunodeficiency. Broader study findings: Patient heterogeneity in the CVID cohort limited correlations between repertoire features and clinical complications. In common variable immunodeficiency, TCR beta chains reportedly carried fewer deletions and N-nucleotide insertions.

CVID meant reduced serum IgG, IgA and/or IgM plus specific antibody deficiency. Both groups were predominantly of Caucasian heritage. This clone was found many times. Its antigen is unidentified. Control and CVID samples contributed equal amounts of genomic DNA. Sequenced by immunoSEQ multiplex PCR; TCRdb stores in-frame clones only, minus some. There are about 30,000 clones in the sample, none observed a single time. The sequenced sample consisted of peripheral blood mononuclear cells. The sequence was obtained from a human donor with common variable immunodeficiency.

The sequenced part of the CDR3 DNA is TGTGCCAGCAGCTTATATCGGGTTAAGTTCTACGAG. Protein sequence: CASSLYRVKFYE. From start to end, the CDR3 is CASSLYRVKFYEQYF. The chain recombines TRBV7-9 with TRBJ2-7; D is undetermined. The read halts 3 residues ahead of the CDR3 end, with the missing end drawn from the germline J gene. CDR3 length equals 15 residues. CDR1 and CDR2 (germline): SEHNR, FQNEAQ (reference sequence). Trimming took off 2 bases at V and 3 bases at J, with 14 bases between the two ends. The complete variable domain, with remaining parts taken from reference TRBV7-9 and TRBJ2-7, reads DTGVSQNPRHKITKRGQNVTFRCDPISEHNRLYWYRQTLGQGPEFLTYFQNEAQLEKSRLLSDRFSAERPKGSFSTLEIQRTEQGDSAMYLCASSLYRVKFYEQYFGPGTRLTVT.